What follows are 8 T cell receptor beta chains derived from one specimen sequenced in a study of shared clonotypes between healthy human individuals. The method was immunoSEQ multiplex PCR; TCRdb's version includes in-frame clones alone and lacks a portion of them. The sample consists of some 2,000,000 clones, 85% to 95% of them appearing once. In the naive CD8 group, cells lacked CD45RO and were positively selected for CCR7, so terminally differentiated effector memory CD45RA+ cells were left out. Sequencing was carried out using naive CD8+ T cells sorted from blood. Every receptor here comes from a man between 18 and 35 years old in good health.

The J gene is TRBJ2-7, the V gene TRBV10-3; D is perhaps TRBD2 (5 bases). The CDR3 consists of 12 residues. Germline values: CDR1 ENHRY, CDR2 SYGVKD. V dropped 2 bases and J dropped 12 bases, with 14 bases sitting between them. The CDR3 DNA follows: TGTGCCATCAGTGAGGGAGCGGTAGATCCGTACTTC. Translated: CAISEGAVDPYF.

As for this clone: Additional DNA sequences in this sample encode the identical CDR3. The chain is built from TRBV19 and TRBJ2-3; 10 positions agree with TRBD2. Germline V gene lookup returns CDR1 LNHDA and CDR2 SQIVND (reference sequence). V gave up 9 bases and J gave up 6 bases; unmatched junction bases: 6. The CDR3 totals 13 residues. The CDR3 DNA follows: TGTGCCAGCACACTAGCGGGGTGGGATACGCAGTATTTT. Its translation is CASTLAGWDTQYF.

This clone was found once. The V and J genes are TRBV4-3 and TRBJ1-5; possible D gene TRBD1, 5 bases. Germline V gene sequence: CDR1 LGHNA, CDR2 YSLEER. The V gene lost 0 bases and the J gene lost 5 bases, with 11 bases spanning the gap. The CDR3 covers 15 residues. DNA for the CDR3: TGCGCCAGCAGCCAAGAGGGACGGCCAGATCAGCCCCAGCATTTT. This sequence encodes CASSQEGRPDQPQHF.

The J gene is TRBJ2-2, the V gene TRBV9; 8 bases agree with TRBD1. Germline CDR1 is SGDLS and CDR2 is YYNGEE. The CDR3 covers 18 residues. The trim removed 4 bases at V and 2 bases at J, leaving 13 bases unmatched. The CDR3 DNA sequence: TGTGCCAGCAGCACCCACAGGGGGAGGCAGGGAAACACCGGGGAGCTGTTTTTT. Translation gives CASSTHRGRQGNTGELFF. The full variable domain, its missing parts supplied by reference TRBV9 and TRBJ2-2, is DSGVTQTPKHLITATGQRVTLRCSPRSGDLSVYWYQQSLDQGLQFLIQYYNGEERAKGNILERFSAQQFPDLHSELNLSSLELGDSALYFCASSTHRGRQGNTGELFFGEGSRLTVL.

V and J are TRBV4-1 and TRBJ2-1; D gene ambiguous. CDR1 and CDR2 (germline): MGHRA, YSYEKL. Trimming took off 5 bases at V and 5 bases at J, with 10 bases between the two ends. The CDR3 runs to 13 residues. The CDR3 loop reads CASSITRDNEQFF. The CDR3 DNA follows: TGCGCCAGCAGCATTACTCGAGACAATGAGCAGTTCTTC.

As regards this clone: The same CDR3 can be traced to other DNA sequences in this sample. This sequence joins TRBV14 and TRBJ1-2; possibly TRBD1 for D (5 bases). V lost 0 bases, J lost 5 bases, and 7 bases lay in between. The length of the CDR3 is 13 residues. Germline V CDR1 and CDR2: SGHDN, FVKESK. Here the CDR3 reads CASSQDQGYGYTF. The DNA of the CDR3 is TGTGCCAGCAGCCAAGATCAGGGTTATGGCTACACCTTC.

This clone showed up just once. The genes are TRBV7-9 and TRBJ2-2; D gene uncertain. CDR1 is SEHNR, CDR2 FQNEAQ, per germline (reference sequence). CDR3 length: 13 residues. Trimming took off 5 bases at V and 5 bases at J, with 9 bases between the two ends. The CDR3 bases are TGTGCCAGCAGCGCCACACTAACCGGGGAGCTGTTTTTT. Translated, it gives CASSATLTGELFF.

The chain has TRBV9 and TRBJ2-1, with 8 bases that match TRBD2. The CDR3 sequence is 18 residues long. CDR1 is SGDLS, CDR2 YYNGEE, per germline. V lost 4 bases to trimming and J lost 2 bases; unmatched junction nucleotides: 14. CDR3 bases: TGTGCCAGCAGCTCCCGTATAATCAGCGGGAGTGCCTACAATGAGCAGTTCTTC. Amino acid sequence: CASSSRIISGSAYNEQFF. Combining the CDR3 with reference TRBV9 and TRBJ2-1 gives the whole variable domain DSGVTQTPKHLITATGQRVTLRCSPRSGDLSVYWYQQSLDQGLQFLIQYYNGEERAKGNILERFSAQQFPDLHSELNLSSLELGDSALYFCASSSRIISGSAYNEQFFGPGTRLTVL.